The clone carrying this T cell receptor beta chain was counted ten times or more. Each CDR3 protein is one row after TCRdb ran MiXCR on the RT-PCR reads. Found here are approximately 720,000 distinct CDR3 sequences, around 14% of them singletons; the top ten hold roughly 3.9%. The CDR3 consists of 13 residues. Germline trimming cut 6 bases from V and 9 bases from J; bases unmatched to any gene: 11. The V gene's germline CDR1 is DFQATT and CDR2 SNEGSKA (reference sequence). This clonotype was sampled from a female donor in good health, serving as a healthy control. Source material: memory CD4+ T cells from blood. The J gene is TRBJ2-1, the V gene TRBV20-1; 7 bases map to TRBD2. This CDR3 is CSAPGQAGSEQFF. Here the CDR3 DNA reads TGCAGTGCCCCTGGACAAGCGGGGAGTGAGCAGTTCTTC.